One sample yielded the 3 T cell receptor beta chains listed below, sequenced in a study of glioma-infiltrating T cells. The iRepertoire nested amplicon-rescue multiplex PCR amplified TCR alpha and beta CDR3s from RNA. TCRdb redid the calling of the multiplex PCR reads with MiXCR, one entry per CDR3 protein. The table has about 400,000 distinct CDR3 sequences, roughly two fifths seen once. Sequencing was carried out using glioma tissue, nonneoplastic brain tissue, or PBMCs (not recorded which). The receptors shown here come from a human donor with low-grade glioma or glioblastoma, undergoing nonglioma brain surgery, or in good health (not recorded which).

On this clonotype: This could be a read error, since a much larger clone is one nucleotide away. CDR3 sequence: CSVPGRPRKTLHF. CDR3 bases: TGCAGTGTACCGGGACGTCCGAGAAAAACCCTCCACTTT. The J gene is TRBJ1-6, the V gene TRBV20-1; D might be TRBD1 (5 bases). With 7 bases removed from V and 14 bases from J, the gap between germline ends came to 21 bases. CDR3 length: 13 amino acids. CDR1 is DFQATT and CDR2 is SNEGSKA in the germline V gene (reference sequence).

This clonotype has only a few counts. CDR3 DNA sequence: TGTGCCAGCAGTCAGTCGGAGTCCCCGGGACTTCTCCCCCTGGATACGCAGTATTTT. Translated: CASSQSESPGLLPLDTQYF. The genes are TRBV7-2 and TRBJ2-3, with D possibly TRBD2 on 6 matching bases. This CDR3 contains 19 residues. From germline, CDR1 is SGHTA and CDR2 FQGNSA. The V and J ends lost 6 bases and 6 bases respectively, with 31 bases between them.

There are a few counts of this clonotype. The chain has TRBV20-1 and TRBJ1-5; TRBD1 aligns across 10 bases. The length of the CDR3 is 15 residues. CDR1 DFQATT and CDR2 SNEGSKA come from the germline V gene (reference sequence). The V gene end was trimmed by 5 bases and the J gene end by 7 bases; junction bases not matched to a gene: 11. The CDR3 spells CSAAYWDRGSQPQHF. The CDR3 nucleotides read TGCAGTGCTGCCTACTGGGACAGGGGTAGCCAGCCCCAGCATTTT.